The source of this T cell receptor beta chain is a study of Graves' ophthalmopathy and Graves' hyperthyroidism. From RNA, the CDR3 regions of TCR beta chains were amplified and sequenced. HTBI primers served in a first-round RT-PCR, which a second-round multiplex PCR followed. TCRdb fed the multiplex PCR reads into MiXCR, producing one record per CDR3 protein. The sample has 500,000 to 700,000 distinct CDR3 sequences; 22% are singletons. The V gene's germline CDR1 is GTSNPN and CDR2 SVGIG (reference sequence). V was trimmed by 0 bases and J by 2 bases, leaving 19 bases between them. The CDR3 has 17 amino acids. It was on clinical symptoms, serum thyroxine, TRAb, thyroid ultrasound and orbital computed tomography that diagnosis relied. PBMCs were obtained from roughly 9.4 ml of fresh peripheral blood.

This receptor was identified in a young woman with stable Graves' hyperthyroidism. Some clones in this sample may be carry-over from other donors' samples. Sequenced input: peripheral blood. The chain joins TRBV30 to TRBJ2-5; D possibly corresponds to TRBD2 (5 bases). CDR3 loop: CAWSVGHTGSAQETQYF. In DNA, the CDR3 is TGTGCCTGGAGTGTAGGGCACACGGGTAGCGCGCAAGAGACCCAGTACTTC.